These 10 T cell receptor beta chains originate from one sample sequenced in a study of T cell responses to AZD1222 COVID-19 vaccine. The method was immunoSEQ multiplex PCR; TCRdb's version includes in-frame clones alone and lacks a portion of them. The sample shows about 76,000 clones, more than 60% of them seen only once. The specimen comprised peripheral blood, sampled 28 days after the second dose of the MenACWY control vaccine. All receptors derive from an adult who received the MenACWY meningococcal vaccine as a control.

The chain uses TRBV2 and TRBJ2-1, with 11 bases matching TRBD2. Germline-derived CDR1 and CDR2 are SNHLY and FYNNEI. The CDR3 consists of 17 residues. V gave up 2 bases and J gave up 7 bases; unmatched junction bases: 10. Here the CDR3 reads CASSERHLAGGNNEQFF. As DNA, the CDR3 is TGTGCCAGCAGTGAACGACACCTAGCGGGAGGTAATAATGAGCAGTTCTTC.

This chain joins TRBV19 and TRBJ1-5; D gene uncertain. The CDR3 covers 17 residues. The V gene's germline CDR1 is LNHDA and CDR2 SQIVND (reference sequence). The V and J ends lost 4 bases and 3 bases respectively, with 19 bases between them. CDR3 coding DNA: TGTGCCAGTAGTAAGACTCCTCTAAGGCTTACCAATCAGCCCCAGCATTTT. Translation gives CASSKTPLRLTNQPQHF.

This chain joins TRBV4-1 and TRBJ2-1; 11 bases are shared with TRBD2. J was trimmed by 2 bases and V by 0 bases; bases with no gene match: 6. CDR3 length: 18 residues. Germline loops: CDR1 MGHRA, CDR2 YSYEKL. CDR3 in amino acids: CASSQELAGAPTYNEQFF. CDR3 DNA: TGCGCCAGCAGCCAAGAACTAGCGGGGGCCCCAACCTACAATGAGCAGTTCTTC.

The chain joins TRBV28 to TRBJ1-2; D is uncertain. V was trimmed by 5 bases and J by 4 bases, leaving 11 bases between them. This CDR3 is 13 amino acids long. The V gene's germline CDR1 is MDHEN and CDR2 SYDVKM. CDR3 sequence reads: CASSPSGIYGYTF. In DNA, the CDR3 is TGTGCCAGCAGTCCTTCCGGTATCTATGGCTACACCTTC.

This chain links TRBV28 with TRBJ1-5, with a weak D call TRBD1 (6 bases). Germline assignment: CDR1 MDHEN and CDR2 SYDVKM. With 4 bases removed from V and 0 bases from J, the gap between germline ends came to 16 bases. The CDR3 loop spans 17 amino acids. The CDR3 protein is CASSSTVDRHSNQPQHF. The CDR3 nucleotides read TGTGCCAGCAGTTCAACCGTGGACAGACATAGCAATCAGCCCCAGCATTTT. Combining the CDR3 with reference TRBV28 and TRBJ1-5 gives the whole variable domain DVKVTQSSRYLVKRTGEKVFLECVQDMDHENMFWYRQDPGLGLRLIYFSYDVKMKEKGDIPEGYSVSREKKERFSLILESASTNQTSMYLCASSSTVDRHSNQPQHFGDGTRLSIL.

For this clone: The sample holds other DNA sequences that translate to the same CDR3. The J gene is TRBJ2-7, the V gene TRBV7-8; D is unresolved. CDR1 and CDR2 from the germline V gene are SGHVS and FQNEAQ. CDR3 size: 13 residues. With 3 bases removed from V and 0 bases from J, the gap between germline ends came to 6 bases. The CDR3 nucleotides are TGTGCCAGCAGCTTTGGCGGCTCCTACGAGCAGTACTTC. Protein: CASSFGGSYEQYF.

CDR3 nucleotide sequence: TGTGCCAGCAGTTGGAGCGGCCACTATGGCTACACCTTC. Protein sequence: CASSWSGHYGYTF. The rearrangement joins TRBV28 to TRBJ1-2; D gene unclear. The germline V gene encodes CDR1 MDHEN and CDR2 SYDVKM. CDR3 length: 13 amino acids. Between the trimmed V and J ends, which lost 4 bases and 3 bases, there was a span of 9 bases.

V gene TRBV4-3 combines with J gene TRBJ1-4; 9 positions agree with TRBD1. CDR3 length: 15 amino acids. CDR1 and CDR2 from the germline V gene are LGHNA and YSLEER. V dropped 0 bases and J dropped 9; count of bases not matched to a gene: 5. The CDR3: CASSQDMTGGQKLFF. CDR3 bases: TGCGCCAGCAGCCAAGATATGACAGGGGGACAAAAACTGTTTTTT.

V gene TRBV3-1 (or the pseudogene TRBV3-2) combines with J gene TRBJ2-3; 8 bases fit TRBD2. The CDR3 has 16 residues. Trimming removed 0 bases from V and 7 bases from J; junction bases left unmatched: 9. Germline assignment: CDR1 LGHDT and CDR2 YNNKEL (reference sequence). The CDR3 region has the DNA TGTGCCAGCAGCCAAGAAGCCAGCGGGAGCCTAAATACGCAGTATTTT. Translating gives CASSQEASGSLNTQYF.

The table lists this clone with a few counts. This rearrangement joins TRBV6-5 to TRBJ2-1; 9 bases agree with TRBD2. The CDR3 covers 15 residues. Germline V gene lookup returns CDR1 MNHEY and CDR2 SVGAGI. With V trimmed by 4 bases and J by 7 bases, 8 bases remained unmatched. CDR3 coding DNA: TGTGCCAGCAGTTTCGCGGCGGGAGGGCGTAATGAGCAGTTCTTC. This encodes CASSFAAGGRNEQFF.